The T cell receptor (beta chain) described here comes from a study of blood T cell repertoires in COVID-19. In the study overall: COVID-19 samples collected from the United States, Italy and Spain covered acute and convalescent phases. Nucleic acid was either cDNA or gDNA, and it came from T cells, B-cell-depleted T cells, or PBMCs.

Germline-derived CDR1 and CDR2 are KGHSH and LQKENI. The CDR3 loop spans 16 amino acids. V lost 0 bases and J lost 1, with 9 bases in between. Original handling: Estimation of nucleated cell counts relied on the amplification of reference gene primers. Profiling relied on immunoSEQ multiplex PCR, and the TCRdb table lists in-frame clones only, not all of them. The DNA was the basis for D and trimming; V, J and clone size are from that table. The sample lists 90,000 to 150,000 clones, roughly 87% occurring once. The receptor was isolated from a man at least 80 years old with acute or convalescent COVID-19. The sequencing input was peripheral blood. The chain uses TRBV18 and TRBJ2-2; perhaps TRBD1 as D (5 bases). This chain's CDR3 is CASSPPQGWNTGELFF. CDR3 bases: TGTGCCAGCTCACCACCTCAGGGTTGGAACACCGGGGAGCTGTTTTTT.